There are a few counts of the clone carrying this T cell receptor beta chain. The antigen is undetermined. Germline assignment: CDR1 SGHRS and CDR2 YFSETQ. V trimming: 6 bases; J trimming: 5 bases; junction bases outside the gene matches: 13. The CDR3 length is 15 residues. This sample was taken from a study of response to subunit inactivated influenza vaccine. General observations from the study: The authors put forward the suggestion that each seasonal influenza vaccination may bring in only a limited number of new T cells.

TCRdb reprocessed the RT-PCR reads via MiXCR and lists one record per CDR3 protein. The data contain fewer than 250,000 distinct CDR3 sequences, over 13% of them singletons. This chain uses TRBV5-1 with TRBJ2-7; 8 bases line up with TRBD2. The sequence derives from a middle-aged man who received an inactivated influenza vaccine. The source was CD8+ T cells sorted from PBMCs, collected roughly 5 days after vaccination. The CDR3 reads CASTQVLGGGNEQYF. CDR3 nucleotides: TGCGCCAGCACCCAAGTACTTGGCGGGGGGAACGAGCAGTACTTC.